This passage covers 28 T cell receptor beta chains from one sample sequenced in a study of shared clonotypes between healthy human individuals. Profiled with immunoSEQ multiplex PCR; TCRdb holds only in-frame clones, not every one. Of over 950,000 clones listed, about 80% were seen once; the top ten hold more than 0.85%. The specimen sequenced was memory CD4+ T cells from PBMCs. Subset defined: CD45RA-negative fraction. These receptors were collected from a man aged 18 to 29 in good health. Some clones in this sample may be carry-over from other donors' samples.

V is TRBV28 and J is TRBJ2-7; 9 bases map to TRBD1. CDR1 is MDHEN, CDR2 SYDVKM, per germline. The CDR3 runs 13 residues. The junction had 7 bases not matched to a gene; V was cut back by 8 bases and J by 5 bases. The CDR3 reads CASRGQGGDEQYF. CDR3 sequence (DNA): TGTGCCAGCCGGGGACAGGGTGGGGACGAGCAGTACTTC.

The chain carries TRBV4-1 and TRBJ2-7, with D perhaps matching TRBD1 (5 bases). The V end was cut by 1 base, the J end by 0 bases, with 13 bases between. Germline values: CDR1 MGHRA, CDR2 YSYEKL. CDR3 length: 16 amino acids. DNA of the CDR3: TGCGCCAGCAGCCAAGCTAGAGACAGTACCTCCTACGAGCAGTACTTC. It translates to CASSQARDSTSYEQYF.

This clone has just a few counts. The same CDR3 also results from other DNA sequences found in this sample. This chain uses TRBV5-1 with TRBJ2-5; D is undetermined. V was shortened by 2 bases and J by 5 bases, with 10 bases between the two germline ends. CDR1 is SGHRS and CDR2 is YFSETQ in the germline V gene. The CDR3 totals 13 residues. In DNA form, the CDR3 reads TGCGCCAGCAGCTTTGTGGGCCGGGAGACCCAGTACTTC. It yields the protein CASSFVGRETQYF. Combining the CDR3 with reference TRBV5-1 and TRBJ2-5 gives the whole variable domain KAGVTQTPRYLIKTRGQQVTLSCSPISGHRSVSWYQQTPGQGLQFLFEYFSETQRNKGNFPGRFSGRQFSNSRSEMNVSTLELGDSALYLCASSFVGRETQYFGPGTRLLVL.

This clone was found a few times. The chain joins TRBV30 to TRBJ1-1, with 9 bases identical to TRBD1. Looked up from germline, CDR1 is GTSNPN and CDR2 is SVGIG (reference sequence). V shed 1 base and J 5 bases; nucleotides not matched to a gene: 2. The CDR3 runs 13 residues. For the CDR3, the DNA is TGTGCCTGGAGTGAACAGGGGGCGACTGAAGCTTTCTTT. The encoded protein is CAWSEQGATEAFF. Filled out from reference TRBV30 and TRBJ1-1, the complete variable domain reads SQTIHQWPATLVQPVGSPLSLECTVEGTSNPNLYWYRQAAGRGLQLLFYSVGIGQISSEVPQNLSASRPQDRQFILSSKKLLLSDSGFYLCAWSEQGATEAFFGQGTRLTVV.

The chain is built from TRBV30 and TRBJ2-2; 10 nucleotides line up with TRBD1. The J segment lost 3 bases and the V segment lost 2 bases, leaving 6 bases of the junction unmatched. Germline loops: CDR1 GTSNPN, CDR2 SVGIG (reference sequence). The CDR3 extends over 16 amino acids. The CDR3 nucleotides read TGTGCCTGGAGTACTTGGACAGGGGGATACACCGGGGAGCTGTTTTTT. This codes for CAWSTWTGGYTGELFF.

The chain has TRBV19 and TRBJ1-1; 8 bases map to TRBD1. The CDR3 length is 16 residues. CDR1 is LNHDA, CDR2 SQIVND, per germline (reference sequence). V was pared by 2 bases and J by 2 bases, with 7 bases of the junction left unmatched. CDR3 sequence (DNA): TGTGCCAGTAGTATATTTCGGGGACAGGTCAACACTGAAGCTTTCTTT. It is translated as CASSIFRGQVNTEAFF.

The chain has TRBV6-5 and TRBJ2-7; 8 positions agree with TRBD1. The CDR3 runs to 15 residues. Germline CDR1 is MNHEY and CDR2 is SVGAGI. The ends lost 6 bases at V and 0 bases at J; junction bases unmatched: 7. This chain's CDR3 is CASSDGQGYSYEQYF. The CDR3 DNA reads TGTGCCAGCAGCGACGGACAGGGATACTCCTACGAGCAGTACTTC.

DNA of the CDR3: TGCGCCAGCAGCCAAGATAAGTTAATAGATTCACCCCTCCACTTT. Its translation: CASSQDKLIDSPLHF. This chain uses TRBV4-1 with TRBJ1-6, with D unclear. Germline V gives CDR1 MGHRA, CDR2 YSYEKL. The CDR3 is made up of 15 amino acids. The ends were cut back, 0 bases at V and 8 bases at J, with 11 bases in the middle.

This chain connects TRBV5-1 to TRBJ2-1, with 11 nucleotides matching TRBD2. V lost 5 bases to trimming and J lost 4 bases; unmatched junction nucleotides: 11. The V gene's germline CDR1 is SGHRS and CDR2 YFSETQ. This CDR3 is 17 amino acids long. Here the CDR3 DNA reads TGCGCCAGCAGTAAGGGGCAGACTAGCGGGGCGTACAATGAGCAGTTCTTC. It is translated as CASSKGQTSGAYNEQFF.

V usage is TRBV27 and J usage is TRBJ2-2, with 9 nucleotides matching TRBD2. V lost 5 bases and J lost 5; bases outside the gene matches: 9. The length of the CDR3 is 16 residues. Per germline, CDR1 MNHEY and CDR2 SMNVEV (reference sequence). The CDR3 spells CASSRVAGVGTGELFF. The DNA of the CDR3 is TGTGCCAGCAGTCGAGTAGCGGGAGTGGGGACCGGGGAGCTGTTTTTT.

The rearrangement uses TRBV14 and TRBJ1-1; D uncertain. This CDR3 spans 14 amino acids. V gave up 5 bases and J gave up 5 bases, with 15 bases separating them. Germline V gene sequence: CDR1 SGHDN, CDR2 FVKESK. The CDR3 protein is CASSTQSLRTEAFF. The CDR3 nucleotides read TGTGCCAGCAGCACCCAATCCCTGAGGACTGAAGCTTTCTTT. Variable domain in full (rest from reference TRBV14 and TRBJ1-1): EAGVTQFPSHSVIEKGQTVTLRCDPISGHDNLYWYRRVMGKEIKFLLHFVKESKQDESGMPNNRFLAERTGGTYSTLKVQPAELEDSGVYFCASSTQSLRTEAFFGQGTRLTVV.

V gene TRBV29-1 combines with J gene TRBJ2-5, with a possible D match to TRBD1 (6 bases). This CDR3 is built from 14 residues. V dropped 6 bases and J dropped 5 bases, with 19 bases sitting between them. The germline V gene encodes CDR1 SQVTM and CDR2 ANQGSEA. CDR3 sequence: CSVLGAVIVETQYF. CDR3 sequence (DNA): TGCAGCGTCCTGGGGGCCGTGATCGTGGAGACCCAGTACTTC.

This clone was found once. This sequence joins TRBV18 and TRBJ2-2; D gene ambiguous. The CDR3 sequence is 15 residues long. Trimming took 3 bases from V and 5 from J, leaving 13 bases between them. In germline, CDR1 is KGHSH, CDR2 LQKENI. CDR3 coding DNA: TGTGCCAGCTCACCGCCGGGCTCTGGTACCGGGGAGCTGTTTTTT. Translating it yields CASSPPGSGTGELFF.

The rearrangement uses TRBV27 and TRBJ2-7, with 7 nucleotides matching TRBD1. Losses at the gene ends were 5 bases for V and 0 bases for J; bases not matched to a gene: 7. This CDR3 has 15 residues. Germline V gene data show CDR1 as MNHEY and CDR2 as SMNVEV (reference sequence). The CDR3 spells CASSKNRGVSYEQYF. The DNA for the CDR3 is TGTGCCAGCAGTAAGAACAGGGGAGTCTCCTACGAGCAGTACTTC.

V gene TRBV27 combines with J gene TRBJ2-7, with 7 bases matching TRBD1. With V trimmed by 7 bases and J by 7 bases, 16 bases remained unmatched. The CDR3 loop spans 15 amino acids. CDR1 MNHEY and CDR2 SMNVEV come from the germline V gene (reference sequence). The CDR3 region is CASTSVQGVRSEQYF. Written as DNA, the CDR3 is TGTGCCAGCACCTCGGTCCAGGGGGTACGAAGTGAGCAGTACTTC.

In its sample, this clone was seen a few times. J is TRBJ1-2 and V is TRBV25-1; weak D call: TRBD1 (6 bases). The V gene's germline CDR1 is MGHDK and CDR2 SYGVNS. V was shortened by 2 bases and J by 3 bases, with 16 bases between the two germline ends. The CDR3 loop spans 16 amino acids. The CDR3 DNA follows: TGTGCCAGCAGTGAAGAGGGGGGGCGAGGGCACTATGGCTACACCTTC. This encodes CASSEEGGRGHYGYTF.

The V gene is TRBV7-3, the J gene TRBJ2-3; 12 bases fit TRBD2. The length of the CDR3 is 17 residues. Trimming cost V 5 bases and J 3 bases; bases outside gene matches: 9. The germline V gene encodes CDR1 SGHTA and CDR2 FQGTGA. The CDR3 is CASSERLAGDGTDTQYF. The CDR3 bases are TGTGCCAGCAGCGAACGACTAGCGGGAGATGGTACAGATACGCAGTATTTT.

This sequence joins TRBV5-1 and TRBJ2-7; D ambiguous. CDR3 size: 15 residues. Trimming removed 8 bases at V and 2 bases at J, with 20 bases between. In germline, CDR1 is SGHRS, CDR2 YFSETQ. DNA for the CDR3: TGCGCCAGTCGACCCGGTCACGAATCGACCTACGAGCAGTACTTC. The encoded protein is CASRPGHESTYEQYF.

The chain joins TRBV5-1 to TRBJ2-2; tentatively, D is TRBD2 (6 bases). Germline loops: CDR1 SGHRS, CDR2 YFSETQ. V lost 0 bases to trimming and J lost 0 bases, with 12 bases between them. The CDR3 covers 17 residues. As DNA, the CDR3 is TGCGCCAGCAGCTTGGCCCGAGCGGGTTCGAACACCGGGGAGCTGTTTTTT. It codes for CASSLARAGSNTGELFF.

CDR3 nucleotides: TGTGCCAGTAGTCTCGTAGCGGGAGGGCCGCACGAGCAGTACTTC. It specifies CASSLVAGGPHEQYF. The V call is TRBV19, the J call TRBJ2-7; 11 nucleotides line up with TRBD2. The CDR3 has 15 amino acids. From germline, CDR1 is LNHDA and CDR2 SQIVND (reference sequence). Losses at the gene ends were 5 bases for V and 5 bases for J; bases not matched to a gene: 8.

The V call is TRBV4-1, the J call TRBJ1-3; no clear D. V dropped 0 bases and J dropped 0 bases, with 18 bases sitting between them. The CDR3 has 19 amino acids. Germline CDR1 and CDR2: MGHRA and YSYEKL. The CDR3 DNA reads TGCGCCAGCAGCCAAGATGTTTATAGTGGCACTGCCTCTGGAAACACCATATATTTT. Protein: CASSQDVYSGTASGNTIYF.

The J gene is TRBJ1-5, the V gene TRBV30, with D unresolved. Germline V gives CDR1 GTSNPN, CDR2 SVGIG (reference sequence). The CDR3 covers 15 residues. V lost 0 bases and J lost 1, with 10 bases in between. The CDR3, as DNA: TGTGCCTGGAGTGTACGGCTCAGCAGCAATCAGCCCCAGCATTTT. It yields the protein CAWSVRLSSNQPQHF.

This clone appeared a few times. This chain connects TRBV5-1 to TRBJ1-2; D unclear. In germline, CDR1 is SGHRS, CDR2 YFSETQ. V dropped 4 bases and J dropped 3 bases, with 10 bases sitting between them. This CDR3 has 13 amino acids. CDR3 region: CASSQDGDYGYTF. The CDR3 DNA reads as TGCGCCAGCAGCCAGGACGGAGACTATGGCTACACCTTC.

This chain connects TRBV5-1 to TRBJ2-1, with TRBD2 identical over 10 bases. With V trimmed by 4 bases and J by 4 bases, 5 bases remained unmatched. The CDR3 covers 15 residues. The germline V gene has CDR1 SGHRS and CDR2 YFSETQ. CDR3 sequence (DNA): TGCGCCAGCAGCCCGACTAGCGGGTTTTACAATGAGCAGTTCTTC. This codes for CASSPTSGFYNEQFF.

The J gene is TRBJ1-2, the V gene TRBV19, with 7 bases aligning to TRBD1. This CDR3 region has 15 residues. With 3 bases clipped from V and 2 bases from J, the junction kept 6 bases outside the gene matches. Germline-derived CDR1 and CDR2 are LNHDA and SQIVND (reference sequence). The CDR3 coding sequence is TGTGCCAGTAGTATTGGCAGGGGGGAAAACTATGGCTACACCTTC. As protein: CASSIGRGENYGYTF. The full variable domain, its missing parts supplied by reference TRBV19 and TRBJ1-2, is DGGITQSPKYLFRKEGQNVTLSCEQNLNHDAMYWYRQDPGQGLRLIYYSQIVNDFQKGDIAEGYSVSREKKESFPLTVTSAQKNPTAFYLCASSIGRGENYGYTFGSGTRLTVV.

This clone was counted a single time. The chain combines TRBV7-9 with TRBJ2-2; D gene uncertain. Trimming cost V 5 bases and J 1 base, with 8 bases left between them. The germline gives CDR1 SEHNR, CDR2 FQNEAQ (reference sequence). The CDR3 covers 14 residues. DNA of the CDR3: TGTGCCAGCAGCCGAGACGGGAACACCGGGGAGCTGTTTTTT. Protein: CASSRDGNTGELFF.

About this clone: Other DNA sequences in the same sample also yield this CDR3. CDR3 nucleotide sequence: TGCGCCAGCAGCTTGGATCCTAGTAGTTACGAGCAGTACTTC. This translates into CASSLDPSSYEQYF. The rearrangement uses TRBV5-1 and TRBJ2-7; the D is unclear. The CDR3 totals 14 residues. Trimming cost V 0 bases and J 4 bases, with 11 bases left between them. Per the germline V gene, CDR1 is SGHRS and CDR2 is YFSETQ.

Concerning this clone: One base away lies a much larger clone, so this may be a sequencing read error. This chain uses TRBV11-2 with TRBJ2-2; no clear D. Between the trimmed V and J ends, which lost 3 bases and 4 bases, there was a span of 6 bases. The CDR3 length is 13 residues. Germline V gene data show CDR1 as SGHAT and CDR2 as FQNNGV. CDR3 DNA: TGTGCCAGCAGCTTCGCTAGCACCGGGGAGCTGTTTTTT. Residues: CASSFASTGELFF.